The rows below give T cell receptor beta chains drawn from one sample of a study of CD8+CD57+ T cells in acquired aplastic anemia. TCRdb itself ran the reads through MiXCR, one entry per CDR3 protein. This sample yields about 200,000 distinct CDR3 sequences, of which 65% are seen a single time; roughly 64% belongs to the top ten. The specimen was sorted CD4+, CD8+, or CD8+CD57+ T cells (not recorded which) from PBMCs. These receptors were obtained from a human donor with aplastic anemia. CDR3s include the opening cysteine and the closing phenylalanine or tryptophan. D genes are given only for firm matches. A row's size may be missing; if present it is once, few, many or a size class.

d_call	clone_size	v_call	j_call	cdr3_nt	cdr3_aa
TRBD1	NA	TRBV7-8	TRBJ1-4	TGTGCCAGTGGGTCAGGGGGGTCGGGTGAAAAACTGTTTTTT	CASGSGGSGEKLFF
NA	NA	TRBV19	TRBJ2-2	TGTGCCAGTAGTCGTTCCGCCGGGACCCTCGTTAACACCGGGGAGCTGTTTTTT	CASSRSAGTLVNTGELFF
TRBD1	NA	TRBV5-6	TRBJ1-2	TGTGCCAGCAGCAAGGACAGGTTTAACTATGGCTACACCTTC	CASSKDRFNYGYTF
NA	NA	TRBV2	TRBJ1-5	TGTGCCAGCGGGGCACGACAGCCCCAGCATTTT	CASGARQPQHF
TRBD2	many	TRBV4-1	TRBJ2-7	TGCGCCAGCAGCCAAGTTAGCGGGGACTACGAGCAGTACTTC	CASSQVSGDYEQYF
NA	NA	TRBV10-3	TRBJ1-4	TGTGCCATCAAAGCGGCAACTAATGAAAAACTGTTTTTT	CAIKAATNEKLFF
NA	few	TRBV7-2	TRBJ1-4	TGTGCCAGCAGCTTTACGGGCGAAAAACTGTTTTTT	CASSFTGEKLFF
NA	few	TRBV20-1	TRBJ2-1	TGCAGTGCTAGACAGGACGCGCACAATGAGCAGTTCTTC	CSARQDAHNEQFF
NA	many	TRBV19	TRBJ2-3	TGTGCCAGTAGTATAGATCCCAGGGGCTGGGGCACAGATACGCAGTATTTT	CASSIDPRGWGTDTQYF
TRBD1	NA	TRBV5-1	TRBJ2-3	TGCGCCAGCGGACACAGGACAGGGGATGCAGATACGCAGTATTTT	CASGHRTGDADTQYF
NA	few	TRBV15	TRBJ2-1	TGTGCCACCAGCCTCCGATCCTACAATGAGCAGTTCTTC	CATSLRSYNEQFF
NA	many	TRBV12-3/TRBV12-4	TRBJ2-7	TGTGCCAGCAGTTTATCCAATCACTGGGGGGAGCAGTACTTC	CASSLSNHWGEQYF
NA	NA	TRBV5-6	TRBJ2-5	TGTGCCTGCAGCTTGGGGGGTGGCGTCAAGTACTTC	CACSLGGGVKYF
TRBD2	NA	TRBV7-3	TRBJ2-2	TGTGCCAGCAGCTCGTTGACTAGCGGGGGGACCGGGGAGCTGTTTTTT	CASSSLTSGGTGELFF